Below, 27 T cell receptor beta chains from the same sample are listed, as sequenced in a study of blood T cell repertoires in COVID-19. Sequencing used immunoSEQ multiplex PCR; TCRdb keeps in-frame clones, though not all of them. The sample consists of about 150,000 clones, about 86% of them appearing once. Specimen: peripheral blood. These receptors were collected from a man in his fifties with active or convalescent COVID-19.

This clone was observed a handful of times. This sequence joins TRBV19 and TRBJ2-5; 8 nucleotides match TRBD2. This CDR3 has 14 amino acids. The germline CDR1 and CDR2 sequences are LNHDA and SQIVND (reference sequence). V was clipped by 7 bases and J by 1 base; unmatched bases: 5. DNA for the CDR3: TGTGCCAGTACCCGGGGGGGCCTCCAAGAGACCCAGTACTTC. Translating it yields CASTRGGLQETQYF.

The rearrangement links TRBV6-1 to TRBJ1-5; TRBD1 might be the D (6 bases). Germline-derived CDR1 and CDR2 are MNHNS and SASEGT. The CDR3 is made up of 16 amino acids. Between the trimmed V and J ends, which lost 4 bases and 3 bases, there was a span of 16 bases. The CDR3 DNA reads TGTGCCAGCAGTGCTGGCGCGGGGGCGGTCAATCAGCCCCAGCATTTT. Translation: CASSAGAGAVNQPQHF.

The V call is TRBV6-2 or TRBV6-3, the J call TRBJ2-6; 8 bases map to TRBD1. V was clipped by 5 bases and J by 4 bases; unmatched bases: 4. The CDR3 consists of 15 residues. The germline V gene has CDR1 MNHEY and CDR2 SVGEGT. This CDR3 reads CASSLRGRGANVLTF. DNA for the CDR3: TGTGCCAGCAGTCTCAGGGGGCGCGGGGCCAACGTCCTGACTTTC.

The chain has TRBV11-3 and TRBJ2-1; D is unclear. The CDR3 spans 12 residues. V was trimmed by 0 bases and J by 10 bases, leaving 7 bases between them. The germline gives CDR1 SGHNT, CDR2 YENEEA. The CDR3 DNA sequence: TGTGCCAGCAGCTTAGAGGGCAGGGAGCAGTTCTTC. Amino acids: CASSLEGREQFF.

The rearrangement joins TRBV18 to TRBJ1-5, with D hard to call. CDR3 length equals 13 residues. Trimming pared 1 base from V and 7 bases from J, leaving 8 bases between. The germline V gene encodes CDR1 KGHSH and CDR2 LQKENI. CDR3 amino acids: CASSPQARQPQHF. CDR3 nucleotides: TGTGCCAGCTCACCACAGGCGAGGCAGCCCCAGCATTTT.

This chain links TRBV24-1 with TRBJ2-5, with a tentative D call TRBD2 (7 bases). V was cut by 3 bases and J by 5 bases, with 15 bases left in between. Germline V lookup: CDR1 KGHDR, CDR2 SFDVKD. This CDR3 has 15 amino acids. The CDR3, as DNA: TGTGCCACCAGTGATCGTGGGGGGGCTAGGGAGACCCAGTACTTC. Protein: CATSDRGGARETQYF.

The rearrangement joins TRBV19 to TRBJ1-4; D is possibly TRBD1 (5 bases). Looked up from germline, CDR1 is LNHDA and CDR2 is SQIVND (reference sequence). Trimming shortened V by 8 bases and J by 8 bases, and 6 bases separated the two germline ends. The CDR3 has 10 amino acids. The CDR3 protein is CASGGEKLFF. DNA of the CDR3: TGTGCCAGTGGGGGGGAAAAACTGTTTTTT.

The genes are TRBV24-1 and TRBJ1-5, with a tentative D call TRBD1 (6 bases). Trimming cost V 1 base and J 7 bases, with 19 bases left between them. The germline V gene has CDR1 KGHDR and CDR2 SFDVKD. The CDR3 extends over 17 amino acids. CDR3 in amino acids: CATSDFTGLGGWQPQHF. CDR3 in DNA: TGTGCCACCAGTGATTTTACAGGGCTTGGGGGTTGGCAGCCCCAGCATTTT.

This rearrangement joins TRBV6-5 to TRBJ1-1, with TRBD1 matching over 7 bases. This CDR3 is built from 15 residues. The V gene end was trimmed by 7 bases and the J gene end by 4 bases; junction bases not matched to a gene: 12. Germline CDR1 reads MNHEY; CDR2 reads SVGAGI. The CDR3 bases are TGTGCCAGCAACTACGACAGGGTGTCGACCACTGAAGCTTTCTTT. Amino acids: CASNYDRVSTTEAFF.

The chain has TRBV2 and TRBJ1-5; a possible D gene is TRBD1 (5 bases). V lost 1 base to trimming and J lost 7 bases, with 11 bases between them. The length of the CDR3 is 14 residues. The V gene's germline CDR1 is SNHLY and CDR2 FYNNEI. The CDR3 loop reads CASSEVQGRQPQHF. The CDR3 DNA follows: TGTGCCAGCAGTGAAGTCCAGGGAAGACAGCCCCAGCATTTT.

The rearrangement joins TRBV6-4 to TRBJ1-5, with a possible D match to TRBD1 (5 bases). Trimming removed 8 bases from V and 0 bases from J, with 8 bases in between. The CDR3 totals 13 residues. The germline V gene has CDR1 MRHNA and CDR2 SNTAGT. CDR3 sequence: CASPGGSNQPQHF. CDR3 in DNA: TGTGCCAGCCCGGGGGGTAGCAATCAGCCCCAGCATTTT.

The J gene is TRBJ1-2, the V gene TRBV29-1; 10 bases match TRBD1. V was clipped by 3 bases and J by 8 bases; unmatched bases: 6. Per germline, CDR1 SQVTM and CDR2 ANQGSEA. The CDR3 consists of 13 residues. CDR3 loop: CSVDRDRGRGYTF. As DNA, the CDR3 is TGCAGCGTTGACCGGGACAGGGGCCGCGGCTACACCTTC.

The rearrangement uses TRBV7-9 and TRBJ2-7; maybe TRBD2 (5 bases). Germline CDR1 SEHNR, CDR2 FQNEAQ (reference sequence). The V end lost 1 base, the J end lost 4 bases, and 14 bases lay between the germline ends. The CDR3 length is 15 residues. The CDR3 spells CASSLGPSGAYEQYF. The CDR3 coding sequence is TGTGCCAGCAGCTTAGGACCCAGCGGAGCTTACGAGCAGTACTTC.

The V gene is TRBV19, the J gene TRBJ2-5; weak D call: TRBD1 (6 bases). Germline CDR1 is LNHDA and CDR2 is SQIVND (reference sequence). The V gene lost 8 bases and the J gene lost 5 bases, with 15 bases spanning the gap. CDR3 length: 13 amino acids. In nucleotides, the CDR3 is TGTGCCAGTTCGCTGGGGGCGATGGAGACCCAGTACTTC. Its protein product is CASSLGAMETQYF.

V and J are TRBV7-3 and TRBJ2-1; 7 nucleotides line up with TRBD2. CDR1 and CDR2 (germline): SGHTA, FQGTGA. CDR3 length: 14 residues. V lost 3 bases, J lost 5 bases, and 4 bases stayed unmatched. The CDR3 DNA follows: TGTGCCAGCAGCTTTTTCGGGAGGCACAATGAGCAGTTCTTC. Residues: CASSFFGRHNEQFF.

J is TRBJ1-5 and V is TRBV28; TRBD1 might be the D (5 bases). Germline V gene sequence: CDR1 MDHEN, CDR2 SYDVKM. Trimming left V 6 bases short and J 1 base short, with 10 bases between. The CDR3 totals 14 residues. The CDR3 DNA reads TGTGCCAGCAGCGGCGGGGGAAGCAATCAGCCCCAGCATTTT. It codes for CASSGGGSNQPQHF.

V is TRBV2 and J is TRBJ1-5; D call uncertain. Trimming took 3 bases from V and 11 from J, leaving 14 bases between them. This CDR3 has 13 residues. Germline V lookup: CDR1 SNHLY, CDR2 FYNNEI. CDR3 nucleotide sequence: TGTGCCAGCAGTGATTTCGGGGTTAGGGCCCAGCATTTT. Its protein is CASSDFGVRAQHF.

The rearrangement links TRBV28 to TRBJ2-5, with 7 bases lining up with TRBD1. The CDR3 runs to 13 residues. Losses at the gene ends were 6 bases for V and 4 bases for J; bases not matched to a gene: 5. In germline, CDR1 is MDHEN, CDR2 SYDVKM. The CDR3 sequence is CASRLTGPETQYF. The CDR3 DNA sequence: TGTGCCAGCAGGCTGACAGGGCCAGAGACCCAGTACTTC.

V and J are TRBV5-1 and TRBJ2-2; 8 nucleotides match TRBD2. V trimming: 3 bases; J trimming: 2 bases; junction bases outside the gene matches: 6. The CDR3 covers 16 residues. Looked up from germline, CDR1 is SGHRS and CDR2 is YFSETQ. CDR3 bases: TGCGCCAGCAGCTCCTCAGCGGGGGTAAACACCGGGGAGCTGTTTTTT. Its protein is CASSSSAGVNTGELFF.

J is TRBJ2-1 and V is TRBV11-1, with TRBD2 matching 7 bases. This CDR3 has 16 amino acids. V lost 8 bases, J lost 5 bases, and 15 bases stayed unmatched. The germline V gene encodes CDR1 SGHAT and CDR2 FQDESV (reference sequence). DNA for the CDR3: TGTGCCAGCCGCCCTTCGGGGGGACGAAGAAACAATGAGCAGTTCTTC. This translates into CASRPSGGRRNNEQFF.

The chain is built from TRBV7-9 and TRBJ2-1; D possibly corresponds to TRBD2 (6 bases). Germline values: CDR1 SEHNR, CDR2 FQNEAQ (reference sequence). V lost 8 bases to trimming and J lost 15 bases, with 17 bases between them. The CDR3 runs to 11 residues. For the CDR3, the DNA is TGTGCCAGCGGCGGGACCCTTCGTCTGTTCTTC. Translated: CASGGTLRLFF.

The table lists this clone with a few counts. The chain recombines TRBV7-9 with TRBJ1-1, with 12 positions matching TRBD1. From germline, CDR1 is SEHNR and CDR2 FQNEAQ (reference sequence). The ends lost 7 bases at V and 3 bases at J; junction bases unmatched: 18. The CDR3 is 19 amino acids. This CDR3 is CASTKGVPGQGARDTEAFF. CDR3 sequence (DNA): TGTGCCAGCACCAAAGGGGTTCCGGGACAGGGGGCGCGGGACACTGAAGCTTTCTTT.

The V gene is TRBV2, the J gene TRBJ2-3; D not resolved. The germline CDR1 and CDR2 sequences are SNHLY and FYNNEI. V shed 4 bases and J shed 4 bases, with 12 bases lying between them. The CDR3 totals 14 residues. The CDR3 reads CASSVDFSADTQYF. DNA for the CDR3: TGTGCCAGCAGTGTTGACTTTAGTGCAGATACGCAGTATTTT.

J is TRBJ2-1 and V is TRBV5-1, with D perhaps TRBD2 (6 bases). The CDR3 is 15 residues long. The germline V gene encodes CDR1 SGHRS and CDR2 YFSETQ. V lost 0 bases and J lost 4, with 11 bases in between. CDR3 protein: CASSLAWRGYNEQFF. The DNA of the CDR3 is TGCGCCAGCAGCTTGGCCTGGCGGGGATACAATGAGCAGTTCTTC. The variable domain in full, completed from reference TRBV5-1 and TRBJ2-1, reads KAGVTQTPRYLIKTRGQQVTLSCSPISGHRSVSWYQQTPGQGLQFLFEYFSETQRNKGNFPGRFSGRQFSNSRSEMNVSTLELGDSALYLCASSLAWRGYNEQFFGPGTRLTVL.

This clone came up once. This chain links TRBV29-1 with TRBJ2-1; perhaps TRBD1 as D (6 bases). CDR3 length equals 12 residues. Germline V lookup: CDR1 SQVTM, CDR2 ANQGSEA. V was shortened by 4 bases and J by 6 bases, with 10 bases between the two germline ends. The CDR3 loop reads CSVGLDSNEQFF. The CDR3 region has the DNA TGCAGCGTTGGACTGGACAGCAATGAGCAGTTCTTC.

The chain combines TRBV30 with TRBJ1-3; TRBD1 agrees at 9 bases. The CDR3 contains 15 residues. Germline CDR1 reads GTSNPN; CDR2 reads SVGIG (reference sequence). V dropped 5 bases and J dropped 0; count of bases not matched to a gene: 5. As DNA, the CDR3 is TGTGCCTGGGTAGACAGGGGGGGCTCTGGAAACACCATATATTTT. Its translation: CAWVDRGGSGNTIYF.

The CDR3 reads CASSLEGGDGYTF. The CDR3 DNA reads TGTGCCAGCAGCTTAGAAGGAGGCGATGGCTACACCTTC. The gene calls are TRBV7-3 and TRBJ1-2; D uncertain. Germline-derived CDR1 and CDR2 are SGHTA and FQGTGA. Between the trimmed V and J ends, which lost 2 bases and 6 bases, there was a span of 10 bases. This CDR3 comprises 13 residues.